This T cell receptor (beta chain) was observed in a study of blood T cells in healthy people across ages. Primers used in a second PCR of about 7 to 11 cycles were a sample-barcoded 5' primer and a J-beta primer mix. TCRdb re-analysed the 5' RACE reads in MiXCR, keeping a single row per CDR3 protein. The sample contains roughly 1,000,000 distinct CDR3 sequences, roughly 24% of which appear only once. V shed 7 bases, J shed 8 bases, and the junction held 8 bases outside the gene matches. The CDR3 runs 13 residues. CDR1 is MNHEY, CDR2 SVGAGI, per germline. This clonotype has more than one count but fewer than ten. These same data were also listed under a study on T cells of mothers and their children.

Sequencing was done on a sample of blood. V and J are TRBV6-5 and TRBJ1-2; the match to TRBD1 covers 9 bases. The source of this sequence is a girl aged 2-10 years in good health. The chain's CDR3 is CASTYGTGQGYTF. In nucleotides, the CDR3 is TGTGCCAGCACCTACGGGACAGGGCAAGGCTACACCTTC.